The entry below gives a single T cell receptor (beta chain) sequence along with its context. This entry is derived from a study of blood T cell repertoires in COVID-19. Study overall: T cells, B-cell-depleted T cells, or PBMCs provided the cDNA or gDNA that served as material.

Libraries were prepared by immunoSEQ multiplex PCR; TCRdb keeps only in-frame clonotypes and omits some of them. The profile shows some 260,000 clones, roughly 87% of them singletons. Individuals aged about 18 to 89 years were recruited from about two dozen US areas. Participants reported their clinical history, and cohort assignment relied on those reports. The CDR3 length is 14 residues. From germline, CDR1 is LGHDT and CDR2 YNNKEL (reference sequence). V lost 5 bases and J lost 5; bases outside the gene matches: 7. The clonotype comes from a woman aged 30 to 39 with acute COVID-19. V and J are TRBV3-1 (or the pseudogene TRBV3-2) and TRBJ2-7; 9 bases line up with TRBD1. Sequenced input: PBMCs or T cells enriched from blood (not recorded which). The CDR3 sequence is CASSWGQGRNEQYF. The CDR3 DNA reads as TGTGCCAGCAGCTGGGGACAGGGCAGGAACGAGCAGTACTTC.